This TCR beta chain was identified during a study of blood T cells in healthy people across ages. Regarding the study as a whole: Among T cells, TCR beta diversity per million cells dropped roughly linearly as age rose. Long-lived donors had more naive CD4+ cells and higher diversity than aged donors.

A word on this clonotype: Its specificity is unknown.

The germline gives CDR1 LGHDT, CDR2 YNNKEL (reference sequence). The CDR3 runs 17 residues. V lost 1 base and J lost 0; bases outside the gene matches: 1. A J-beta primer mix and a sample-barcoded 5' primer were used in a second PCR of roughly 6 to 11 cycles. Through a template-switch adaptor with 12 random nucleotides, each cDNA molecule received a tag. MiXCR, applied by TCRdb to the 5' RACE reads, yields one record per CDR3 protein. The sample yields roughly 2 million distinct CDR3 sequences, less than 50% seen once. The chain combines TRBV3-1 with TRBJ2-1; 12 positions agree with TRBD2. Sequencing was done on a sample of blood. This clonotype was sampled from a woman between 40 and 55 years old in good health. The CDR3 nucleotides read TGTGCCAGCAGCCAAGGACTAGCGGGGGTCTCCTACAATGAGCAGTTCTTC. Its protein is CASSQGLAGVSYNEQFF.